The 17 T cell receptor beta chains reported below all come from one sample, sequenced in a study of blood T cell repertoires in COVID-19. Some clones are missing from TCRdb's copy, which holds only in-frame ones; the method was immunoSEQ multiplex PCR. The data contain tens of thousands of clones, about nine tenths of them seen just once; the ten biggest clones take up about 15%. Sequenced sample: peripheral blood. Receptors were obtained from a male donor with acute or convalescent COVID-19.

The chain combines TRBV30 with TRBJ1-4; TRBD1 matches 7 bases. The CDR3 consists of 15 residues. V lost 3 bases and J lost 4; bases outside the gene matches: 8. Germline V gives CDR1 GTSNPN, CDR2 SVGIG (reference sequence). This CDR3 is CAWSVKGQINEKLFF. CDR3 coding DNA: TGTGCCTGGAGCGTCAAGGGACAGATTAATGAAAAACTGTTTTTT. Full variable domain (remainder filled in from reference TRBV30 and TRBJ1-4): SQTIHQWPATLVQPVGSPLSLECTVEGTSNPNLYWYRQAAGRGLQLLFYSVGIGQISSEVPQNLSASRPQDRQFILSSKKLLLSDSGFYLCAWSVKGQINEKLFFGSGTQLSVL.

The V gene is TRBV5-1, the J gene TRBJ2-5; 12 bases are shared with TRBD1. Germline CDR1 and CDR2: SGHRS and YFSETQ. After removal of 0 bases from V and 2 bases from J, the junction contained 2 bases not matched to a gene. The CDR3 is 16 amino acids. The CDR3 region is CASSLGDRGRQETQYF. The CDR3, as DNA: TGCGCCAGCAGCTTGGGGGACAGGGGGCGGCAAGAGACCCAGTACTTC.

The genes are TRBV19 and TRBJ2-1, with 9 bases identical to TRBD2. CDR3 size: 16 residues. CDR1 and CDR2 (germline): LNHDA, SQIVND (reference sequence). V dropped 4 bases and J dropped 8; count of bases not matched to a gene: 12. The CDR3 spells CASSKASIAGAHEQFF. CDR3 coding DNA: TGTGCCAGTAGTAAGGCGTCGATAGCGGGGGCACATGAGCAGTTCTTC.

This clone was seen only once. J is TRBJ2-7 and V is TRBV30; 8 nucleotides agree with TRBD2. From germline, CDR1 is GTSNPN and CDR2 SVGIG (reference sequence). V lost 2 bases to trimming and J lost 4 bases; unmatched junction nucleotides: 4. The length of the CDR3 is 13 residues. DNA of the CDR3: TGTGCCTGGAGTCGGGGGGGGATATACGAGCAGTACTTC. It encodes CAWSRGGIYEQYF.

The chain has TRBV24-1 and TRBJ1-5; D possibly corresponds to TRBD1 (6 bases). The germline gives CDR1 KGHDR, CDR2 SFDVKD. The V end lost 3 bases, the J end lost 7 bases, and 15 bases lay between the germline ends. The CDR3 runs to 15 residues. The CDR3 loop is CATSDAAGAGQPQHF. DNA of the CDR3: TGTGCCACCAGTGATGCTGCAGGGGCAGGGCAGCCCCAGCATTTT.

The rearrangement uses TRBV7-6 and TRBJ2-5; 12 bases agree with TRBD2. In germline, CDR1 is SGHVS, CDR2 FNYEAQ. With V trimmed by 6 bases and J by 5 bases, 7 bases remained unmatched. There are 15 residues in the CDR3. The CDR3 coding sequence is TGTGCCAGCAGACAACTAGCGGGGGGCCATGAGACCCAGTACTTC. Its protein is CASRQLAGGHETQYF.

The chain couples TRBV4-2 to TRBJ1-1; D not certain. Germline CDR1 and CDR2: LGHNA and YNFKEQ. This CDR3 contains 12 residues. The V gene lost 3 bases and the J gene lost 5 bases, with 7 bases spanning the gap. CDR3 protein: CASSQGRTEAFF. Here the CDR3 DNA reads TGTGCCAGCAGCCAGGGGAGAACTGAAGCTTTCTTT.

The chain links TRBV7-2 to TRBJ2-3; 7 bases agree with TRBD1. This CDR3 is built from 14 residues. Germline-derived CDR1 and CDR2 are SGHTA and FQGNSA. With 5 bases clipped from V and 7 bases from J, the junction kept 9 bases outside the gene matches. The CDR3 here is CASSPDRVGHTQYF. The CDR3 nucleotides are TGTGCCAGCAGCCCAGACAGGGTCGGACATACGCAGTATTTT.

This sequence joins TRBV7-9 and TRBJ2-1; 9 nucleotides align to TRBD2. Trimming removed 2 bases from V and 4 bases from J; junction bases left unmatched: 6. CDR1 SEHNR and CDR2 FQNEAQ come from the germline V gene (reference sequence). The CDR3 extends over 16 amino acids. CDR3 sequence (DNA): TGTGCCAGCAGCTTAACCTCTAGCGGGGCGTACAATGAGCAGTTCTTC. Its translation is CASSLTSSGAYNEQFF.

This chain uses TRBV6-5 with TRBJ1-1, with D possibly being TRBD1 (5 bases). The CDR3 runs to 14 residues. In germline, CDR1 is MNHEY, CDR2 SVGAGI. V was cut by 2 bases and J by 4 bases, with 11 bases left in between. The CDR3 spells CASSYGGRITEAFF. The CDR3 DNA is TGTGCCAGCAGTTACGGGGGGAGGATCACTGAAGCTTTCTTT.

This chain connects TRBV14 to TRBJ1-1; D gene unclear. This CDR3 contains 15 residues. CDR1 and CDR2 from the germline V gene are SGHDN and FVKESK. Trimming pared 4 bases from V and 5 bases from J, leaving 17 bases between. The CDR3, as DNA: TGTGCCAGCAGCCCCCCCTTGGCAGGTGGAACTGAAGCTTTCTTT. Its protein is CASSPPLAGGTEAFF.

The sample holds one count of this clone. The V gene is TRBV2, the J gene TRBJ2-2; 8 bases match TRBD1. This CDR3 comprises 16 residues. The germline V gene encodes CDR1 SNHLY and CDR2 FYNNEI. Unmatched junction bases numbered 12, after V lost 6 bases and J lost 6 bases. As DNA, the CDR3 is TGTGCCAGCAGCGCCACCGGGACAGGTTTCCCCGGGGAGCTGTTTTTT. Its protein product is CASSATGTGFPGELFF.

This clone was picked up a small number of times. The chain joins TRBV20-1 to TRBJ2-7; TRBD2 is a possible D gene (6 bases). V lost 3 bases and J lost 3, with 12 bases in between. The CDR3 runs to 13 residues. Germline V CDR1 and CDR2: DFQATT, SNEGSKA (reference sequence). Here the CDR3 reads CSASPRGIYEQYF. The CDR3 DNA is TGCAGTGCTAGTCCCCGGGGGATCTACGAGCAGTACTTC.

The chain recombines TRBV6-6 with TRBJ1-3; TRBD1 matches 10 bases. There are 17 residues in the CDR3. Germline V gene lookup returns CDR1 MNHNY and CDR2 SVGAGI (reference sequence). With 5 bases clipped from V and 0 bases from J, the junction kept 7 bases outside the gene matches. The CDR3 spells CASSPLGQGVSGNTIYF. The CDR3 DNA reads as TGTGCCAGCAGTCCCCTCGGACAGGGGGTCTCTGGAAACACCATATATTTT.

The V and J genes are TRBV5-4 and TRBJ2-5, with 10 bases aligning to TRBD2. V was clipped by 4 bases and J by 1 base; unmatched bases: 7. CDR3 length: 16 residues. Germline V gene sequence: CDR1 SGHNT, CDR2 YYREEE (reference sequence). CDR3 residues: CASSPTSGAFQETQYF. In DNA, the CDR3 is TGTGCCAGCAGCCCCACTAGCGGGGCCTTCCAAGAGACCCAGTACTTC.

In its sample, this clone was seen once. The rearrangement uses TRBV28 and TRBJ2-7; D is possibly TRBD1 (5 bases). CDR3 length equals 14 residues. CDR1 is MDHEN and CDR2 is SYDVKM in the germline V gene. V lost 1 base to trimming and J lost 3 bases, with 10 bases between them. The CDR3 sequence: CASSLSGQGYEQYF. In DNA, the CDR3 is TGTGCCAGCAGTTTATCCGGCCAGGGCTACGAGCAGTACTTC.

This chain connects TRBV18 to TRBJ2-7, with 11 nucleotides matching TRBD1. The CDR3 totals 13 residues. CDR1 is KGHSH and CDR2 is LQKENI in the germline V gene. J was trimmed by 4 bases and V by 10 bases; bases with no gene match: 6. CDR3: CATSRDRGYEQYF. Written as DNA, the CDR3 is TGTGCCACCTCCCGGGACAGGGGGTACGAGCAGTACTTC. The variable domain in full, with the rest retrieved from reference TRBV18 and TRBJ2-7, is NAGVMQNPRHLVRRRGQEARLRCSPMKGHSHVYWYRQLPEEGLKFMVYLQKENIIDESGMPKERFSAEFPKEGPSILRIQQVVRGDSAAYFCATSRDRGYEQYFGPGTRLTVT.